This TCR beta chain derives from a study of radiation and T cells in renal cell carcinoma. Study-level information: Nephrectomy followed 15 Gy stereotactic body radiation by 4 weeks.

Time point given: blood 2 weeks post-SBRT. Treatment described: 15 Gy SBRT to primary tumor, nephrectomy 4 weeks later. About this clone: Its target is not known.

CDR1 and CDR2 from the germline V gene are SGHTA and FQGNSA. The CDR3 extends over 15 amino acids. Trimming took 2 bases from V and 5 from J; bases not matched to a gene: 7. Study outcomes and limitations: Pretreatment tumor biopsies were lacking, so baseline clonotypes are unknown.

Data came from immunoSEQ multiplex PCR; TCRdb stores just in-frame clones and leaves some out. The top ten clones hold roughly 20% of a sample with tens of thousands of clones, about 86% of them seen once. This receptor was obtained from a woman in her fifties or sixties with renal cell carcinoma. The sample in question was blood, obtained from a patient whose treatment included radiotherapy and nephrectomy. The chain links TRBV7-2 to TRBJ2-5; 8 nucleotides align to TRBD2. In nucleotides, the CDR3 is TGTGCCAGCAGCTTAAATCGGGGGGGCCAGGAGACCCAGTACTTC. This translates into CASSLNRGGQETQYF.